This T cell receptor (beta chain) derives from a study of cytomegalovirus exposure and HLA in healthy donors. As regards this clone: Its specificity is not known.

Findings and caveats of the study: The analysis excluded some indistinguishable V segments, including TRBV6-2 and TRBV6-3.

Germline V gives CDR1 SGHRS, CDR2 YFSETQ. CDR3 length: 16 amino acids. J was trimmed by 0 bases and V by 3 bases; bases with no gene match: 3. In the PCR, 60 Vbeta and 13 Jbeta primers were used. The repertoire was sequenced with immunoSEQ multiplex PCR; TCRdb's copy has only in-frame clones and lacks some. The sample contains some 150,000 clones, roughly 78% of which appear only once. The sample taken for sequencing was PBMCs. The chain couples TRBV5-1 to TRBJ2-6, with 7 bases aligning to TRBD1. The TCR comes from a man between 50 and 59 years old in good health and CMV-seropositive. CDR3: CASSSGQLSGANVLTF. CDR3 DNA sequence: TGCGCCAGCAGCTCGGGACAGCTCTCTGGGGCCAACGTCCTGACTTTC.